A single sample gave rise to the 10 T cell receptor beta chains below, sequenced in a study of resident and recirculating memory T cells in vitiligo listed by TCRdb under 2018. The library was obtained by the immunoSEQ multiplex PCR assay. TCRdb's version of the immuneACCESS table is confined to in-frame rearrangements and falls short of the full clone set. An unresolved V gene accounts for under half of the shortfall where checked; the remainder is of unknown origin. This sample holds around 40,000 clones; 80% to 95% were observed only once. Of the sample, more than 4% falls within the top ten clones. Sample: blood. The origin of the receptors is a male donor with vitiligo.

The chain is built from TRBV7-9 and TRBJ2-1; TRBD2 is a possible D gene (5 bases). The germline CDR1 and CDR2 sequences are SEHNR and FQNEAQ (reference sequence). This CDR3 has 16 amino acids. Deletions cut 1 base from V and 4 bases from J, with 14 bases between. CDR3 bases: TGTGCCAGCAGCTTAGGGGGATGGGAGCAGTACAATGAGCAGTTCTTC. It is translated as CASSLGGWEQYNEQFF.

J is TRBJ2-3 and V is TRBV7-6; TRBD2 is a possible D gene (7 bases). Germline CDR1 and CDR2: SGHVS and FNYEAQ. Trimming shortened V by 1 base and J by 6 bases, and 14 bases separated the two germline ends. There are 15 residues in the CDR3. CDR3 sequence: CASSLGVGGPDTQYF. Here the CDR3 DNA reads TGTGCCAGCAGCTTAGGCGTGGGGGGGCCGGATACGCAGTATTTT.

The V and J genes are TRBV30 and TRBJ2-4; a possible D gene is TRBD1 (5 bases). This CDR3 spans 12 amino acids. CDR1 is GTSNPN and CDR2 is SVGIG in the germline V gene (reference sequence). Trimming removed 1 base from V and 6 bases from J, with 7 bases in between. For the CDR3, the DNA is TGTGCCTGGAGTGAGGGGTTAAACATTCAGTACTTC. Translating it yields CAWSEGLNIQYF. The complete variable domain, with remaining parts taken from reference TRBV30 and TRBJ2-4, reads SQTIHQWPATLVQPVGSPLSLECTVEGTSNPNLYWYRQAAGRGLQLLFYSVGIGQISSEVPQNLSASRPQDRQFILSSKKLLLSDSGFYLCAWSEGLNIQYFGAGTRLSVL.

The chain employs TRBV12-5 and TRBJ2-1, with a tentative D call TRBD2 (5 bases). The V end lost 1 base, the J end lost 7 bases, and 8 bases lay between the germline ends. Germline V gene sequence: CDR1 LGHNT, CDR2 FRNRAP. The CDR3 has 13 residues. The CDR3 DNA sequence: TGTGCTAGTGGTTTGGCGGCGGGTAATGAGCAGTTCTTC. Its protein is CASGLAAGNEQFF.

This chain uses TRBV2 with TRBJ1-4, with TRBD1 matching 8 bases. CDR1 SNHLY and CDR2 FYNNEI come from the germline V gene. J was trimmed by 5 bases and V by 5 bases; bases with no gene match: 4. The length of the CDR3 is 14 residues. CDR3 residues: CASSFDRGNEKLFF. CDR3 nucleotides: TGTGCCAGCAGTTTCGACAGGGGCAATGAAAAACTGTTTTTT.

This clone was detected only once. The chain couples TRBV19 to TRBJ2-3; 12 nucleotides line up with TRBD2. This CDR3 contains 20 residues. Germline lookup yields CDR1 LNHDA and CDR2 SQIVND (reference sequence). The V gene end was trimmed by 1 base and the J gene end by 7 bases; junction bases not matched to a gene: 18. The CDR3 sequence: CASSIVGTSGSLTLTYTQYF. CDR3 coding DNA: TGTGCCAGTAGTATAGTGGGGACTAGCGGGTCCTTGACCTTAACATATACGCAGTATTTT. The full variable domain, in which reference TRBV19 and TRBJ2-3 provide the parts outside the CDR3, is DGGITQSPKYLFRKEGQNVTLSCEQNLNHDAMYWYRQDPGQGLRLIYYSQIVNDFQKGDIAEGYSVSREKKESFPLTVTSAQKNPTAFYLCASSIVGTSGSLTLTYTQYFGPGTRLTVL.

The chain links TRBV7-9 to TRBJ2-3, with 8 bases fitting TRBD2. This CDR3 comprises 14 residues. Germline CDR1 reads SEHNR; CDR2 reads FQNEAQ (reference sequence). V dropped 5 bases and J dropped 0; count of bases not matched to a gene: 1. Written as DNA, the CDR3 is TGTGCCAGCAGCAGCGGGGGCAGCACAGATACGCAGTATTTT. Its protein product is CASSSGGSTDTQYF.

The rearrangement joins TRBV6-5 to TRBJ2-1; D uncertain. CDR1 and CDR2 from the germline V gene are MNHEY and SVGAGI. V lost 2 bases, J lost 6 bases, and 2 bases lay in between. The CDR3 extends over 11 amino acids. The CDR3 DNA reads as TGTGCCAGCAGTTACCTCAATGAGCAGTTCTTC. This codes for CASSYLNEQFF.

The chain links TRBV5-1 to TRBJ1-1; D is possibly TRBD1 (6 bases). Trimming shortened V by 9 bases and J by 1 base, and 13 bases separated the two germline ends. CDR1 is SGHRS, CDR2 YFSETQ, per germline. The CDR3 runs to 13 residues. CDR3: CATLGGANTEAFF. The CDR3 DNA is TGCGCCACCTTAGGGGGGGCGAACACTGAAGCTTTCTTT.

The rearrangement uses TRBV13 and TRBJ2-3; 10 bases match TRBD1. CDR1 is PRHDT, CDR2 FYEKMQ, per germline (reference sequence). The CDR3 runs to 16 residues. Germline trimming cut 5 bases from V and 3 bases from J; bases unmatched to any gene: 8. CDR3 sequence reads: CASSQRTGGPTDTQYF. CDR3 coding DNA: TGTGCCAGCAGCCAGAGGACAGGGGGACCTACAGATACGCAGTATTTT.